The TCR beta chain under discussion was sequenced for a study of human T cells and chemical hapten exposure. From the RACE reads, TCRdb called clonotypes with MiXCR, one entry per CDR3 protein. The table records about 34,000 distinct CDR3 sequences, more than 6% of them present only once. Time point: patch test 1, 2 weeks after DPC sensitization. As to treatment: therapeutic diphenylcyclopropenone sensitization with weekly scalp DPC. The starting material, unfractionated whole blood, was used for total RNA extraction. Ten or more counts support this clonotype. Germline lookup yields CDR1 KGHSH and CDR2 LQKENI. The germline V and J ends were trimmed by 5 bases and 3 bases, with 14 bases remaining between them. CDR3 length: 14 amino acids.

The TCR was taken from a woman aged 25 to 39 with alopecia areata. Some clones in this sample may be carry-over from other donors' samples. V and J are TRBV18 and TRBJ2-7; tentative D call: TRBD1 (6 bases). The source was whole blood, collected in connection with sensitization to the hapten diphenylcyclopropenone (DPC). The CDR3 sequence: CASSIGQTFYEQYF. The CDR3 DNA is TGTGCCAGCTCAATAGGACAGACCTTCTACGAGCAGTACTTC.